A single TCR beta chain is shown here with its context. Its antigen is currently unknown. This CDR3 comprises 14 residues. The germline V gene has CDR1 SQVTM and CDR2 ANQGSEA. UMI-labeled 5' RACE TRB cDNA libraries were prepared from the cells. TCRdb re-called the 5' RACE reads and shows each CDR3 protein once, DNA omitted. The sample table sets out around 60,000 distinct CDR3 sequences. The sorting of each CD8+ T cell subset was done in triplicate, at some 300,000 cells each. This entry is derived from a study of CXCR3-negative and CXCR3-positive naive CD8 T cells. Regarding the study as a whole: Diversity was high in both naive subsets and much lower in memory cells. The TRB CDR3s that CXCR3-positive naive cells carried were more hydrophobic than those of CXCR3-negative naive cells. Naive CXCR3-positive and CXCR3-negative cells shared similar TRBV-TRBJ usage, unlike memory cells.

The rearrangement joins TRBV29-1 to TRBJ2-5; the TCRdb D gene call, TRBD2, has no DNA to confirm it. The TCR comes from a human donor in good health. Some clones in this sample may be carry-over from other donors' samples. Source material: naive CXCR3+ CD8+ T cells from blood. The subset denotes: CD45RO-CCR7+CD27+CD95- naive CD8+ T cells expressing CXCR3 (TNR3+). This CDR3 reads CSVAVAEGVETQYF.